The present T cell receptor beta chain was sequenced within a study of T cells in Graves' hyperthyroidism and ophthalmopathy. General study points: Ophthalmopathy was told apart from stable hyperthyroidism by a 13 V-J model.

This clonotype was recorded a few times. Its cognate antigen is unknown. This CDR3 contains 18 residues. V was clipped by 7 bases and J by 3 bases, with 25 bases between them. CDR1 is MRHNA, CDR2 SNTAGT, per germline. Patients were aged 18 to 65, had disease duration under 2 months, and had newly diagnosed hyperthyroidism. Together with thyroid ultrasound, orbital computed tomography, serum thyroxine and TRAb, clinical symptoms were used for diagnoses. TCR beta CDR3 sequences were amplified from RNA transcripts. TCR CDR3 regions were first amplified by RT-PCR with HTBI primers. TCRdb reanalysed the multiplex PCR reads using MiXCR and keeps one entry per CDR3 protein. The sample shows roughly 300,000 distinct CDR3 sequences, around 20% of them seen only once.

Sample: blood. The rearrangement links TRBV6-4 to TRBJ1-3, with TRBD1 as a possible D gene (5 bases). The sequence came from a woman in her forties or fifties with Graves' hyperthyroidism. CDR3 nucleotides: TGTGCCAGCATCAGGTTGGCCAGGGAAGAGGAACGTGGAAACACCATATATTTT. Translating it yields CASIRLAREEERGNTIYF.